This T cell receptor beta chain stems from a study of T cells in Graves' hyperthyroidism and ophthalmopathy. Per the germline V gene, CDR1 is SNHLY and CDR2 is FYNNEI. V was shortened by 8 bases and J by 3 bases, with 14 bases between the two germline ends. CDR3 length: 13 residues. Using RNA transcripts as the source, TCR beta CDR3 regions were amplified. HTBI primers were the set used in a first-round RT-PCR of the TCR CDR3. MiXCR, applied by TCRdb to the multiplex PCR reads, yields one record per CDR3 protein. This sample has approximately 300,000 distinct CDR3 sequences, with over 15% found just once. This clonotype was detected many times.

The receptor's source is a man aged 25-45 years with Graves' hyperthyroidism. The genes are TRBV2 and TRBJ2-7, with D perhaps TRBD1 (7 bases). Sequences were obtained from blood. The CDR3 nucleotides are TGTGCCAGCGCAGGGGGGACAGTCTACGAGCAGTACTTC. Amino acids: CASAGGTVYEQYF.